Following are 5 T cell receptor beta chains from one sample sequenced in a study of T-cell memory formation after mild COVID-19. One entry per CDR3 protein, called by TCRdb with MiXCR from the 5' RACE reads. The sample holds under 90,000 distinct CDR3 sequences; about 15% are singletons and the top ten take around 29%. The sequenced sample was PBMCs or a T cell subset sorted from them (not recorded which). Every receptor here comes from an adult woman who had mild COVID-19 (a few samples of this study predate the infection). Cell type and time point are not known.

This clonotype has only a few counts. The rearrangement links TRBV20-1 to TRBJ2-6; D gene uncertain. The germline gives CDR1 DFQATT, CDR2 SNEGSKA (reference sequence). The CDR3 length is 14 residues. V lost 4 bases and J 1 base, leaving 8 bases between the germline ends. The CDR3 spells CSANSGSGANVLTF. For the CDR3, the DNA is TGCAGTGCTAACTCCGGTTCTGGGGCCAACGTCCTGACTTTC.

The gene calls are TRBV7-2 and TRBJ1-1; no clear D. V lost 0 bases and J 4 bases, leaving 12 bases between the germline ends. Germline V gives CDR1 SGHTA, CDR2 FQGNSA. The CDR3 runs 15 residues. The CDR3 protein is CASSLALGPGTEAFF. In nucleotides, the CDR3 is TGTGCCAGCAGCTTAGCGCTTGGTCCAGGCACTGAAGCTTTCTTT.

V is TRBV2 and J is TRBJ2-5, with a tentative D call TRBD2 (6 bases). This CDR3 has 14 amino acids. Per the germline V gene, CDR1 is SNHLY and CDR2 is FYNNEI. With 7 bases removed from V and 5 bases from J, the gap between germline ends came to 17 bases. Written as DNA, the CDR3 is TGTGCCAGCAAGGAGGGCGCACGAAGGGAGACCCAGTACTTC. Residues: CASKEGARRETQYF. Variable domain in full (rest from reference TRBV2 and TRBJ2-5): EPEVTQTPSHQVTQMGQEVILRCVPISNHLYFYWYRQILGQKVEFLVSFYNNEISEKSEIFDDQFSVERPDGSNFTLKIRSTKLEDSAMYFCASKEGARRETQYFGPGTRLLVL.

This clonotype has more than one count but fewer than ten. This chain uses TRBV5-1 with TRBJ1-2, with 11 bases that match TRBD1. Per germline, CDR1 SGHRS and CDR2 YFSETQ. J was trimmed by 0 bases and V by 4 bases; bases with no gene match: 5. The CDR3 totals 16 residues. The CDR3 sequence: CASSGAGQGANYGYTF. DNA for the CDR3: TGCGCCAGCAGCGGCGCGGGACAGGGGGCTAACTATGGCTACACCTTC.

This clonotype turned up a few times. The V call is TRBV19, the J call TRBJ1-4; perhaps TRBD1 as D (6 bases). The CDR3 runs to 16 residues. Germline CDR1 LNHDA, CDR2 SQIVND (reference sequence). The germline V and J ends were trimmed by 4 bases and 6 bases, with 18 bases remaining between them. CDR3 loop: CASSTGDGGLYEKLFF. The CDR3, as DNA: TGTGCCAGTAGTACGGGAGATGGGGGGCTGTATGAAAAACTGTTTTTT.